This T cell receptor (beta chain) was retrieved from a study of T cell responses to AZD1222 COVID-19 vaccine. Sequenced by immunoSEQ multiplex PCR; TCRdb stores in-frame clones only, minus some. The sample records 150,000 to 200,000 clones, approximately 90% being singletons. The length of the CDR3 is 15 residues. Trimming took 0 bases from V and 2 from J; bases not matched to a gene: 1. CDR1 and CDR2 from the germline V gene are SGHKS and YYEKEE (reference sequence). The sample consisted of peripheral blood, taken 28 days after the second AZD1222 dose. This TCR was sampled from an adult who received the AZD1222 COVID-19 vaccine. The rearrangement links TRBV5-5 to TRBJ1-5; TRBD1 matches at 8 bases. The CDR3 DNA sequence: TGTGCCAGCAGCTTGGTGGACAGGGGCAATCAGCCCCAGCATTTT. Translated, it gives CASSLVDRGNQPQHF.